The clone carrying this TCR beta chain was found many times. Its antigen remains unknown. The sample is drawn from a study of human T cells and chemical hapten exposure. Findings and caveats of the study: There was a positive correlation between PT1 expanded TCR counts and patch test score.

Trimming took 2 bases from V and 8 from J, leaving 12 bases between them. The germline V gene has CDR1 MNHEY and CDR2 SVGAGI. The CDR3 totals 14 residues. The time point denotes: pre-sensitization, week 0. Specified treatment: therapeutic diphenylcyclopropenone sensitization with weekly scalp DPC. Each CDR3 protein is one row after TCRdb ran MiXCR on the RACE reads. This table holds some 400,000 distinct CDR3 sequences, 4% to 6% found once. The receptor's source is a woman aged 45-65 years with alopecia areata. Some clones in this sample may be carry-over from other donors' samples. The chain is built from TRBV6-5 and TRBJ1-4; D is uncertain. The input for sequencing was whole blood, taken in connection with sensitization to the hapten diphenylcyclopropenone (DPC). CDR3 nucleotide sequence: TGTGCCAGCAGTTACCAGTCAGTGGGAGAAAAACTGTTTTTT. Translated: CASSYQSVGEKLFF.